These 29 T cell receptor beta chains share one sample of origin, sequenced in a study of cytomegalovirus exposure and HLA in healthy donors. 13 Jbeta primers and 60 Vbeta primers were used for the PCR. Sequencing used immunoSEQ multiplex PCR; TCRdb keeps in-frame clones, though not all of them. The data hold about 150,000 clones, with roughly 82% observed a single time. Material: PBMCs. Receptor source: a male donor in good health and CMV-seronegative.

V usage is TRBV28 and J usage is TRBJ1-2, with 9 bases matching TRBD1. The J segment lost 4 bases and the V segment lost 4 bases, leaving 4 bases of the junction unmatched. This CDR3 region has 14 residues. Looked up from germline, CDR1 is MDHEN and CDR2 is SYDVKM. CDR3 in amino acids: CASSSKTGGYGYTF. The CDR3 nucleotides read TGTGCCAGCAGTTCAAAGACAGGGGGCTATGGCTACACCTTC.

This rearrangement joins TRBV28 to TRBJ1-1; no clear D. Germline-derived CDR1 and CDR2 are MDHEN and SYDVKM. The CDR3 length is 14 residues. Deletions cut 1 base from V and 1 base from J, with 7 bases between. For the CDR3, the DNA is TGTGCCAGCAGTTTATTCGAGAGGAACACTGAAGCTTTCTTT. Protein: CASSLFERNTEAFF.

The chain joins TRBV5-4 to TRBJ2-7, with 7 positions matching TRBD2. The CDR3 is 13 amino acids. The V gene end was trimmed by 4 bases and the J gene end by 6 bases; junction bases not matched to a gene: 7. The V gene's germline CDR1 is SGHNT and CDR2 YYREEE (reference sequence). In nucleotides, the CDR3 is TGTGCCAGCAGCCGGGACTATCTGTCCGAGCAGTACTTC. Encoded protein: CASSRDYLSEQYF.

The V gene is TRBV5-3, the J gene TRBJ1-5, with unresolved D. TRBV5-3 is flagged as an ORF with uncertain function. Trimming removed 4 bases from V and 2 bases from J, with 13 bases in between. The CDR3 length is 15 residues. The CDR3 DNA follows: TGTGCCAGAAGCCCTCGCGTCGGGGGCAATCAGCCCCAGCATTTT. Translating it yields CARSPRVGGNQPQHF.

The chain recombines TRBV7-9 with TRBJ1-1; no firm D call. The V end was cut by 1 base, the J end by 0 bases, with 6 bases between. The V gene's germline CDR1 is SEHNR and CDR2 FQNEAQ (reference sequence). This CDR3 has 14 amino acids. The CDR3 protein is CASSLDRLNTEAFF. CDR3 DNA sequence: TGTGCCAGCAGCTTAGACAGATTGAACACTGAAGCTTTCTTT.

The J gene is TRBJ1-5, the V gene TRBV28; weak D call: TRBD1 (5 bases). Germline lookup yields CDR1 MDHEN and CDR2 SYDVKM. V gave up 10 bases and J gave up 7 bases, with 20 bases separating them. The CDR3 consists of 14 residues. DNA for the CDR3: TGTGCCACCTACTTTGGGGGGGTTCGGCAGCCCCAGCATTTT. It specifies CATYFGGVRQPQHF.

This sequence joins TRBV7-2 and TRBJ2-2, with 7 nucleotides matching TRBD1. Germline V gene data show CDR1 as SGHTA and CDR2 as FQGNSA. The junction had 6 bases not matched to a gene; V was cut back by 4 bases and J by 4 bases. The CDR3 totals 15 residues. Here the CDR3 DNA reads TGTGCCAGCAGCTCCCTGACAGGGAGCACCGGGGAGCTGTTTTTT. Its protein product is CASSSLTGSTGELFF.

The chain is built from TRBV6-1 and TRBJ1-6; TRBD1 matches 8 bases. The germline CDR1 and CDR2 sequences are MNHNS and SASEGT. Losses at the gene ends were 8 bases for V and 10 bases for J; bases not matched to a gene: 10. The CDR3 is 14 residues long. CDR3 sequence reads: CASGRQGAESPLHF. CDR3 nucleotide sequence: TGTGCCAGCGGTAGGCAGGGGGCAGAATCACCCCTCCACTTT.

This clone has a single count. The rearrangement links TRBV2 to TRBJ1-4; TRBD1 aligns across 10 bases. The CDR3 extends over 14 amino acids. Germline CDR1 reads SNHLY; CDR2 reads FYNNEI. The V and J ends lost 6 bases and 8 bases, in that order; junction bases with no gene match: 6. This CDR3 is CASRVWGQGEKLFF. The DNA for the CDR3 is TGTGCCAGCAGGGTTTGGGGACAGGGGGAAAAACTGTTTTTT. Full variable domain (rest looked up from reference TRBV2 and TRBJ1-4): EPEVTQTPSHQVTQMGQEVILRCVPISNHLYFYWYRQILGQKVEFLVSFYNNEISEKSEIFDDQFSVERPDGSNFTLKIRSTKLEDSAMYFCASRVWGQGEKLFFGSGTQLSVL.

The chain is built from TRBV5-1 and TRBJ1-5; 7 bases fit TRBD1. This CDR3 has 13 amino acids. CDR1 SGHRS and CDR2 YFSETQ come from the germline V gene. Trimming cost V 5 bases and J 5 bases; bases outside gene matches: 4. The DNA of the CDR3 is TGCGCCAGCAGACAAGACAGGGATCAGCCCCAGCATTTT. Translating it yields CASRQDRDQPQHF.

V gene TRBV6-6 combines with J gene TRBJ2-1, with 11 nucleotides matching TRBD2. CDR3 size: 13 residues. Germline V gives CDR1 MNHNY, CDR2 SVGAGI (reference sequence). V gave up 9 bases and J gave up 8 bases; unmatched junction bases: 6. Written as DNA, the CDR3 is TGTGCCAGTAGCGGGAGGGCCTTAGATGAGCAGTTCTTC. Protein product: CASSGRALDEQFF.

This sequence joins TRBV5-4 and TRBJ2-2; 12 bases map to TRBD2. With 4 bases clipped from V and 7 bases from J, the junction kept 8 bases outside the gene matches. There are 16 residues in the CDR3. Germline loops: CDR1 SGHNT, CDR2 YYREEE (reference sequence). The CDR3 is CASSPRPSGGGGELFF. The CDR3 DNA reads TGTGCCAGCAGCCCCCGGCCTAGCGGGGGGGGCGGGGAGCTGTTTTTT.

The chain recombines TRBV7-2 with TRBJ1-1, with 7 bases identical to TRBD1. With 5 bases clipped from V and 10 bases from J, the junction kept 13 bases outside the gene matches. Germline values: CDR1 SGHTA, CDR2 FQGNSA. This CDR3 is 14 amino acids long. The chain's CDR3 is CASSREGASTAAFF. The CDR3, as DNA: TGTGCCAGCAGCCGAGAGGGGGCCTCGACCGCAGCTTTCTTT.

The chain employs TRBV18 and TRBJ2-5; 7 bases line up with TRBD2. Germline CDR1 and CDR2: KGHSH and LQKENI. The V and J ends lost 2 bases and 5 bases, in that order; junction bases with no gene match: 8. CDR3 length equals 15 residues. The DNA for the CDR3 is TGTGCCAGCTCACCATTCGAACGCGGGAGTGAGACCCAGTACTTC. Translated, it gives CASSPFERGSETQYF.

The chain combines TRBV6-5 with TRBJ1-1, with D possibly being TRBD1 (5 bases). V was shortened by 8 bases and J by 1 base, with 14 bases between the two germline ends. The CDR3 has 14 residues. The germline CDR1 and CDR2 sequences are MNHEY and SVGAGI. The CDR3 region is CASRAGRTNTEAFF. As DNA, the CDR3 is TGTGCCAGCCGTGCGGGACGGACGAACACTGAAGCTTTCTTT.

Written as DNA, the CDR3 is TGCGCCAGCAGCTTGGGAGACAGGGGGACTGAAGCTTTCTTT. Translation: CASSLGDRGTEAFF. The chain couples TRBV5-1 to TRBJ1-1; TRBD1 matches 9 bases. The junction had 2 bases not matched to a gene; V was cut back by 0 bases and J by 5 bases. Germline-derived CDR1 and CDR2 are SGHRS and YFSETQ. There are 14 residues in the CDR3. Looking up the rest from reference TRBV5-1 and TRBJ1-1 gives the full variable domain: KAGVTQTPRYLIKTRGQQVTLSCSPISGHRSVSWYQQTPGQGLQFLFEYFSETQRNKGNFPGRFSGRQFSNSRSEMNVSTLELGDSALYLCASSLGDRGTEAFFGQGTRLTVV.

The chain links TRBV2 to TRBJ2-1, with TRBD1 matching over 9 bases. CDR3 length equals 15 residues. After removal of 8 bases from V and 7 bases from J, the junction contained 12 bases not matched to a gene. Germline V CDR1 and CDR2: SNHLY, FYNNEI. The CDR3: CASFPAGTGLNEQFF. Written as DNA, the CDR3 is TGTGCCAGCTTCCCGGCCGGGACAGGGTTGAATGAGCAGTTCTTC.

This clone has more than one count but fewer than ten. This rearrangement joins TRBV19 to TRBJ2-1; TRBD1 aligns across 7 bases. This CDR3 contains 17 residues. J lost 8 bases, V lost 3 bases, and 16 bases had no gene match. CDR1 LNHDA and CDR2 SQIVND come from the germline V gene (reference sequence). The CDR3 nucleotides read TGTGCCAGTAGTATCCTTCCCGGGACAGTTTCCGTCGATGAGCAGTTCTTC. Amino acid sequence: CASSILPGTVSVDEQFF. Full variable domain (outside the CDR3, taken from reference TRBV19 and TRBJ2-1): DGGITQSPKYLFRKEGQNVTLSCEQNLNHDAMYWYRQDPGQGLRLIYYSQIVNDFQKGDIAEGYSVSREKKESFPLTVTSAQKNPTAFYLCASSILPGTVSVDEQFFGPGTRLTVL.

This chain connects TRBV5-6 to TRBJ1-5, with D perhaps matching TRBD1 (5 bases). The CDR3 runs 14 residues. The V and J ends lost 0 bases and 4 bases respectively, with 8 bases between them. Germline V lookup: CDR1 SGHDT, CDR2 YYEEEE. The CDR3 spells CASSLAGGNQPQHF. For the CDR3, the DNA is TGTGCCAGCAGCTTGGCCGGGGGTAATCAGCCCCAGCATTTT.

CDR3 region: CSVDGGESTDTQYF. Written as DNA, the CDR3 is TGCAGCGTTGATGGGGGGGAAAGCACAGATACGCAGTATTTT. The chain recombines TRBV29-1 with TRBJ2-3; 7 bases are a match to TRBD2. CDR1 and CDR2 (germline): SQVTM, ANQGSEA. Trimming took 3 bases from V and 0 from J; bases not matched to a gene: 3. The CDR3 runs to 14 residues.

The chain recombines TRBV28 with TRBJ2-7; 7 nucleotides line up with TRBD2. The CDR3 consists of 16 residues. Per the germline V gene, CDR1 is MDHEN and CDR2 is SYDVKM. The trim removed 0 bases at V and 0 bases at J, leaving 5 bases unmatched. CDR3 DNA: TGTGCCAGCAGTTTATGGCCGGGAGGTAGCTCCTACGAGCAGTACTTC. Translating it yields CASSLWPGGSSYEQYF.

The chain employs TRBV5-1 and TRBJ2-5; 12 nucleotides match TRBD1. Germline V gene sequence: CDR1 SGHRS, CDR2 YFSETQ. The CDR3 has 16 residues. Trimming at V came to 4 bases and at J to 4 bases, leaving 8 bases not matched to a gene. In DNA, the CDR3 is TGCGCCAGCAGCCTGACCGGGACAGGGGGCACAGAGACCCAGTACTTC. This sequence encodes CASSLTGTGGTETQYF.

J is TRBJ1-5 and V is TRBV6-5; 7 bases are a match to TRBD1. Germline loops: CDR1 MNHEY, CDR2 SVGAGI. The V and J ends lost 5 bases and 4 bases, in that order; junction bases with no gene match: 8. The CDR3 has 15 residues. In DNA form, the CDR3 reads TGTGCCAGCAGTCTAACAGGGGTAGGAAATCAGCCCCAGCATTTT. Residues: CASSLTGVGNQPQHF.

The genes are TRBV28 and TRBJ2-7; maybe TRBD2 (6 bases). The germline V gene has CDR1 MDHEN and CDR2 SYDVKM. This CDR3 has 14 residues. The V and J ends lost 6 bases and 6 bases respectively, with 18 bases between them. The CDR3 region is CASSPGRRLTEQYF. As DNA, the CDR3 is TGTGCCAGCAGCCCGGGGAGGAGGCTGACCGAGCAGTACTTC.

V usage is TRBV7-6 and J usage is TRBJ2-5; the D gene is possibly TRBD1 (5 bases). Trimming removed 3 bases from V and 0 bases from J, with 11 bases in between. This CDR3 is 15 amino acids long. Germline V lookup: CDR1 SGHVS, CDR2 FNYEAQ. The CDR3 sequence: CASSFSGSHQETQYF. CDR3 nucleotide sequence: TGTGCCAGCAGCTTTTCAGGGTCCCACCAAGAGACCCAGTACTTC.

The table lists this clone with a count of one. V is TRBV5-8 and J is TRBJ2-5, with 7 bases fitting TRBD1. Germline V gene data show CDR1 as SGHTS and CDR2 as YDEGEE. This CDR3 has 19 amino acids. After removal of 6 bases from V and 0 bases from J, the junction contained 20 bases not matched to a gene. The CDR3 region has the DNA TGTGCCAGCAACTATGACAGGGCCCTGCCATCAGTGTACCAAGAGACCCAGTACTTC. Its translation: CASNYDRALPSVYQETQYF.

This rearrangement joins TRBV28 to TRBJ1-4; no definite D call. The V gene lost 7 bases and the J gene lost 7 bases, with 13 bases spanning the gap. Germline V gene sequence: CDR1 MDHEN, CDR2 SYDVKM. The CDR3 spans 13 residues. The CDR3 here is CASIGELSEKLFF. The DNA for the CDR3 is TGTGCCAGCATCGGGGAGTTGAGTGAAAAACTGTTTTTT.

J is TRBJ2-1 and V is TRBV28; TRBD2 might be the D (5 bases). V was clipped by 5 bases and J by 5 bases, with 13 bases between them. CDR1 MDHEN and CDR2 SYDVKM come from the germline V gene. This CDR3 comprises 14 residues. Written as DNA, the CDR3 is TGTGCCAGCAGTCTCTGGGCGAGGGACAATGAGCAGTTCTTC. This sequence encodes CASSLWARDNEQFF.

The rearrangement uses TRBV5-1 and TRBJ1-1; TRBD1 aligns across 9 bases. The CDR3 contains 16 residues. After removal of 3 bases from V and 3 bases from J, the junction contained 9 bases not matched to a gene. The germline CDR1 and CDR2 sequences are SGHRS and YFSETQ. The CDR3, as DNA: TGCGCCAGCAGCTCGCGGGACAGGGATTCCGACACTGAAGCTTTCTTT. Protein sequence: CASSSRDRDSDTEAFF.